The clone carrying this T cell receptor beta chain has only a few counts. As yet, its antigen is unknown. It was 5'RACE with constant-segment primers that produced the TCR alpha and TCR beta cDNA libraries, which carried sample barcodes and UMIs. Using its own MiXCR run on the 5' RACE reads, TCRdb lists one record per CDR3 protein. The sample gives about 360,000 distinct CDR3 sequences, approximately 15% of which show up once; about 22% is in the top ten. These data originate in a study of T-cell memory formation after mild COVID-19. In the study overall: TCR clusters were mostly confined to one donor each.

V lost 4 bases and J lost 6; bases outside the gene matches: 5. This CDR3 region has 13 residues. General study points: Memory from before infection featured some responding clones, which suggests cross-reactive memory joined. Contracting CD8+ clones were enriched in EMRA, CD4+ mainly in CM and EM.

This TCR was recovered from a man aged 18-30 years who had mild COVID-19 (a few samples of this study predate the infection). Cell type and time point are not known. The sequenced sample was PBMCs or a T cell subset sorted from them (not recorded which). The V call is TRBV12-3 or TRBV12-4, the J call TRBJ1-2, with 7 bases identical to TRBD1. The DNA of the CDR3 is TGTGCCAGCAGTTCCTACAGGGGTGATGGCTACACCTTC. Translated: CASSSYRGDGYTF.